This entry is about one T cell receptor (beta chain). TCR beta CDR3 regions were amplified from RNA. HTBI primers were used for first-round RT-PCR of the TCR CDR3. TCRdb re-called the multiplex PCR reads with MiXCR, one entry per CDR3 protein. The repertoire has 700,000 or so distinct CDR3 sequences, approximately 16% of them found once; the top ten carry approximately 8.4%. Germline V gene data show CDR1 as SEHNR and CDR2 as FQNEAQ (reference sequence). CDR3 length: 16 residues. After removal of 8 bases from V and 2 bases from J, the junction contained 10 bases not matched to a gene. Over 18 months, lack of ophthalmopathy progression marked Graves' hyperthyroidism as stable. Clinical symptoms, serum thyroxine and TRAb, thyroid ultrasound and orbital computed tomography were used for the diagnoses. Fresh 10 ml peripheral blood yielded PBMCs. The data belong to a study of T cells in Graves' hyperthyroidism and ophthalmopathy. Study-wide background: Before any treatment, at initial diagnosis, peripheral blood was collected.

The chain uses TRBV7-9 and TRBJ2-1, with 9 bases aligning to TRBD2. Source material: blood. This TCR was recovered from a man younger than 35 with Graves' hyperthyroidism. CDR3 coding DNA: TGTGCCAGCGAATTTGGGGGCGGGAGGGCCTACAATGAGCAGTTCTTC. Protein product: CASEFGGGRAYNEQFF.